Included here is one TCR beta chain sequence, with context. Its specificity is not known. These data are taken from a study of identical twins. The study's findings and limits: Insertions were fewer in abundant cord blood beta clonotypes, whereas memory repertoires showed none of this pattern. Researchers reported excess low generation probability among twin-shared out-of-frame alpha sequences.

A universal primer binding site was introduced by template switching. The final cDNA contained unique molecular identifiers. TCRdb called the 5' RACE reads again in MiXCR, with one record for every CDR3 protein. This table holds just under 650,000 distinct CDR3 sequences, under 8.5% found once. The CDR3 is 18 amino acids. The germline V gene encodes CDR1 SGHDN and CDR2 FVKESK. Germline trimming cut 1 base from V and 0 bases from J; bases unmatched to any gene: 2. The sample was also linked to a second study, of yellow fever vaccine responses in identical twins.

The receptor was derived from a young woman in good health. Source material: PBMCs. The chain joins TRBV14 to TRBJ2-6; 11 nucleotides line up with TRBD2. CDR3 nucleotide sequence: TGTGCCAGCAGCCAAGGACTAGCGGGAATCTCTGGGGCCAACGTCCTGACTTTC. It is translated as CASSQGLAGISGANVLTF. Full variable domain (missing parts from reference TRBV14 and TRBJ2-6): EAGVTQFPSHSVIEKGQTVTLRCDPISGHDNLYWYRRVMGKEIKFLLHFVKESKQDESGMPNNRFLAERTGGTYSTLKVQPAELEDSGVYFCASSQGLAGISGANVLTFGAGSRLTVL.